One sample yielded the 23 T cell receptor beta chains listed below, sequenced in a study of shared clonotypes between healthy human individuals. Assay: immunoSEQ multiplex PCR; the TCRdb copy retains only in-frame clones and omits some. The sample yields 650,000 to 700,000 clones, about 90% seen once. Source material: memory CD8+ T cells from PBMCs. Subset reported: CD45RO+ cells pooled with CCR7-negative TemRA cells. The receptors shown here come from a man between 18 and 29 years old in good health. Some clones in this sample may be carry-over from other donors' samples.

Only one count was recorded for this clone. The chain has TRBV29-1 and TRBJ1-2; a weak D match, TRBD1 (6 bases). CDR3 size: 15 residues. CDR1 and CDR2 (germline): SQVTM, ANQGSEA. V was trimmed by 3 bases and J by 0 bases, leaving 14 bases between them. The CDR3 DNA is TGCAGCGTTGACCCGTTCCGACAGGCTAACTATGGCTACACCTTC. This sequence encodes CSVDPFRQANYGYTF.

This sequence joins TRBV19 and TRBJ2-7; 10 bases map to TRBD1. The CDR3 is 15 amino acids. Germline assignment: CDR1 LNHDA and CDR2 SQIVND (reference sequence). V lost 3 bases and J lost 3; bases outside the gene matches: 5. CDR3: CASSMFGTGVYEQYF. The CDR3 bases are TGTGCCAGTAGTATGTTCGGGACAGGGGTCTACGAGCAGTACTTC.

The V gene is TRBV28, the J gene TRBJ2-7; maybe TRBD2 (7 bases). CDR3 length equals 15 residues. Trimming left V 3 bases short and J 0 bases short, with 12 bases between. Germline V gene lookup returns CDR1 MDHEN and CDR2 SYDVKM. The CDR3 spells CASSFGGGPSYEQYF. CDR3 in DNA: TGTGCCAGCAGTTTTGGGGGGGGCCCCTCCTACGAGCAGTACTTC. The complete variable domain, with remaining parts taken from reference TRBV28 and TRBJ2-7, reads DVKVTQSSRYLVKRTGEKVFLECVQDMDHENMFWYRQDPGLGLRLIYFSYDVKMKEKGDIPEGYSVSREKKERFSLILESASTNQTSMYLCASSFGGGPSYEQYFGPGTRLTVT.

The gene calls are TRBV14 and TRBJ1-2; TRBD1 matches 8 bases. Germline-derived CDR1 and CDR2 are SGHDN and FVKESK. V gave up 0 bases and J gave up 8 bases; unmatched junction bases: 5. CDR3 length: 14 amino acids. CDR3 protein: CASSQDGAGGGYTF. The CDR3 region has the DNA TGTGCCAGCAGCCAAGATGGTGCAGGGGGCGGCTACACCTTC.

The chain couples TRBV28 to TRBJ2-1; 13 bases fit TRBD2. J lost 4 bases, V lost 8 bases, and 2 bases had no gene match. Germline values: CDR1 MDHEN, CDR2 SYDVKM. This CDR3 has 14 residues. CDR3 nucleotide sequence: TGTGCCAGCCTGGGACTAGCGGGGTACAATGAGCAGTTCTTC. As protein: CASLGLAGYNEQFF.

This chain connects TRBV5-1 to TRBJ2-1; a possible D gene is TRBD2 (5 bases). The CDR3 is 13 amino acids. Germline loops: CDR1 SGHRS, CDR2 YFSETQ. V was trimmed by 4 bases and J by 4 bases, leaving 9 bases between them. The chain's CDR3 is CASSLGLYNEQFF. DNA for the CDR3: TGCGCCAGCAGCCTCGGACTTTACAATGAGCAGTTCTTC.

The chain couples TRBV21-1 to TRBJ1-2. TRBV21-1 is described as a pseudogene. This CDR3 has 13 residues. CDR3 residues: CASSFAGYYGYTF. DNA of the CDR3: TGTGCCAGCAGCTTCGCGGGGTACTATGGCTACACCTTC.

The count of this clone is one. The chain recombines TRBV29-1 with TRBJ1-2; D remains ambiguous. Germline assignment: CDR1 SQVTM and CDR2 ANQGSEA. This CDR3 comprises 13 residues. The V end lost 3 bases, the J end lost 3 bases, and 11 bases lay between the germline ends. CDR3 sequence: CSVDYGNHYGYTF. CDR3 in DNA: TGCAGCGTTGATTACGGAAATCACTATGGCTACACCTTC.

DNA for the CDR3: TGCGCCAGCAGCAAACGACTCGCAATGAACACTGAAGCTTTCTTT. Translation: CASSKRLAMNTEAFF. The rearrangement uses TRBV4-3 and TRBJ1-1; no clear D gene. With 5 bases removed from V and 0 bases from J, the gap between germline ends came to 13 bases. The CDR3 consists of 15 residues. Looked up from germline, CDR1 is LGHNA and CDR2 is YSLEER.

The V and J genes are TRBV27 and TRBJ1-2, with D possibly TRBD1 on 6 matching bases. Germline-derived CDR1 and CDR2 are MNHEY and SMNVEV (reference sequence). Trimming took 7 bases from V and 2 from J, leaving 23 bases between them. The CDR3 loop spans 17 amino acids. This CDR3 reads CASKGFLGMGTNYGYTF. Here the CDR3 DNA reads TGTGCCAGCAAGGGGTTCTTAGGGATGGGGACAAACTATGGCTACACCTTC.

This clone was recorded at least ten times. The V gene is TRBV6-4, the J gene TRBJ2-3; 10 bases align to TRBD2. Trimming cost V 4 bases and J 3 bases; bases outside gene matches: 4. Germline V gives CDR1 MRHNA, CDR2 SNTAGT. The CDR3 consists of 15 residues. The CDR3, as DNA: TGTGCCAGCAGTGTGGCTAGCGGGAGTACAGATACGCAGTATTTT. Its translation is CASSVASGSTDTQYF.

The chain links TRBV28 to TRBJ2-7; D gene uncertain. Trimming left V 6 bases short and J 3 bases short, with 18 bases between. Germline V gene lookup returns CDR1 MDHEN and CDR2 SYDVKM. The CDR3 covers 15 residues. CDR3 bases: TGTGCCAGCAGGTCACTTCGGATCCCTTACTACGAGCAGTACTTC. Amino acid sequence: CASRSLRIPYYEQYF.

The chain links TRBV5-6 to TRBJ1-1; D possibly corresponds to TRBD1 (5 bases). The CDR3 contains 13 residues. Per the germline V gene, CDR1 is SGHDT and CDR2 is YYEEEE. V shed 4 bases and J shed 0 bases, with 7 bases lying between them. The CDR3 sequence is CASSVDMNTEAFF. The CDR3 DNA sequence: TGTGCCAGCAGCGTGGACATGAACACTGAAGCTTTCTTT.

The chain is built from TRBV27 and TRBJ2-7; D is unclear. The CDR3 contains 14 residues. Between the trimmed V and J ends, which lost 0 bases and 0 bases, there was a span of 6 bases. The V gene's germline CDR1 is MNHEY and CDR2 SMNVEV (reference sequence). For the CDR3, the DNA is TGTGCCAGCAGTTTATCTGCGGACTCCTACGAGCAGTACTTC. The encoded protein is CASSLSADSYEQYF.

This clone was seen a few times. The chain's CDR3 is CASSQDASNTEAFF. The CDR3 coding sequence is TGCGCCAGCAGCCAAGATGCCTCGAACACTGAAGCTTTCTTT. The rearrangement uses TRBV4-1 and TRBJ1-1, with D uncertain. This CDR3 region has 14 residues. Germline V gene sequence: CDR1 MGHRA, CDR2 YSYEKL. V was cut by 0 bases and J by 1 base, with 6 bases left in between.

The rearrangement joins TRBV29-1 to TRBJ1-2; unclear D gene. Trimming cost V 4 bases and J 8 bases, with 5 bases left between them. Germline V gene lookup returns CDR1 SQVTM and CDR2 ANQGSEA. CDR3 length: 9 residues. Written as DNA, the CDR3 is TGCAGCGTTGGAGGGGGCTACACCTTC. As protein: CSVGGGYTF.

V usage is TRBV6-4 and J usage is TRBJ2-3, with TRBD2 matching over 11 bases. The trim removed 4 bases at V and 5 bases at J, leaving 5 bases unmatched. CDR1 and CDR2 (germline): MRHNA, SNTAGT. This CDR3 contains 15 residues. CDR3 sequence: CASSVLAGERDTQYF. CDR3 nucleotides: TGTGCCAGCAGTGTACTAGCGGGAGAGCGAGATACGCAGTATTTT.

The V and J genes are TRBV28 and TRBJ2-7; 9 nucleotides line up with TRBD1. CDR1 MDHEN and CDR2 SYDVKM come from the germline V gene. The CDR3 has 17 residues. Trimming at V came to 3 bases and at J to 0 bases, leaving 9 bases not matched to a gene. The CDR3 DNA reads TGTGCCAGCAGTTTGGAAAGGGGACAGGGAGGCTCCTACGAGCAGTACTTC. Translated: CASSLERGQGGSYEQYF.

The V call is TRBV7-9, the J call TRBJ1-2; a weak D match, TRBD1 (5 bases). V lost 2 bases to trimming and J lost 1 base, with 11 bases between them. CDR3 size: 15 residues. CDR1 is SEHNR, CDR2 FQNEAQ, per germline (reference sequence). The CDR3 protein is CASSLSGPLNYGYTF. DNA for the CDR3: TGTGCCAGCAGCTTATCAGGGCCCCTTAACTATGGCTACACCTTC.

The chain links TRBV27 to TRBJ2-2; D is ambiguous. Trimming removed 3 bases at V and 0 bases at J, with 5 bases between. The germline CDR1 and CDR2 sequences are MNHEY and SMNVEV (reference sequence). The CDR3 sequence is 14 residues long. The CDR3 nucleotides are TGTGCCAGCAGTTTGTTCGCGAACACCGGGGAGCTGTTTTTT. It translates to CASSLFANTGELFF.

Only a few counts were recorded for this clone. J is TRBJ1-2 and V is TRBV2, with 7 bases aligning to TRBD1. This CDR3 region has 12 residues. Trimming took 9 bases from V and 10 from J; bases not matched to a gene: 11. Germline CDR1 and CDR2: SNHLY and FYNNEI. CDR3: CASANRGQPYTF. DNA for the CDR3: TGTGCCAGTGCGAACAGGGGACAGCCCTACACCTTC.

This CDR3 is CASTLTGELFF. The CDR3 DNA is TGTGCCAGCACCCTCACCGGGGAGCTGTTTTTT. The chain joins TRBV7-2 to TRBJ2-2; D is uncertain. Germline loops: CDR1 SGHTA, CDR2 FQGNSA. This CDR3 spans 11 amino acids. Trimming took 7 bases from V and 4 from J, leaving 4 bases between them.

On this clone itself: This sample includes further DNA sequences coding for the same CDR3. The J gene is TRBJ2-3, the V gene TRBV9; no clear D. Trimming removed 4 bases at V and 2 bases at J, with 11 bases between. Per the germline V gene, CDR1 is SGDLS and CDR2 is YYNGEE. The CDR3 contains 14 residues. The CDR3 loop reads CASSPRVSTDTQYF. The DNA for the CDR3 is TGTGCCAGCAGCCCCCGGGTATCCACAGATACGCAGTATTTT.